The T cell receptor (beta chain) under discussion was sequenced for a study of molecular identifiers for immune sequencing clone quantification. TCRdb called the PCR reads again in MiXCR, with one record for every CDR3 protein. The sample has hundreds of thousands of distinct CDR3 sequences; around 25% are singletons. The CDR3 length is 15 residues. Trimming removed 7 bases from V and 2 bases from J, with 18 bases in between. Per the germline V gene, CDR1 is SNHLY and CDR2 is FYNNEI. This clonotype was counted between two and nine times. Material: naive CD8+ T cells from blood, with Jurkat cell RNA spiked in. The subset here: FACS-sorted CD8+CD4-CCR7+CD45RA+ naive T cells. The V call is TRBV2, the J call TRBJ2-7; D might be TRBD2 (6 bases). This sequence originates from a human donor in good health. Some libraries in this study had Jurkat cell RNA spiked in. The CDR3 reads CASIGAGQGTYEQYF. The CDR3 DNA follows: TGTGCCAGCATTGGGGCGGGGCAGGGAACCTACGAGCAGTACTTC.